Here is one TCR beta chain with its context. The cohort comprised adults aged roughly 18 to 100 years residing in about two dozen US areas. Donors of Cohort 3 who recovered were those that had two negative PCRs, clearance, or symptom resolution. In the source study's methods: Using reference gene primer amplification, nucleated cell counts were estimated. Only in-frame clones appear in the TCRdb table, and some are missing; sequencing was by immunoSEQ multiplex PCR. That table is the source of V, J and clone size, and D and trimming were worked out from the DNA. The sample carries 150,000 to 250,000 clones, roughly 80% recorded once. This CDR3 is 12 amino acids long. Losses at the gene ends were 9 bases for V and 5 bases for J; bases not matched to a gene: 5. In germline, CDR1 is SNHLY, CDR2 FYNNEI. The sample comes from a study of blood T cell repertoires in COVID-19. As for the study in general: The United States, Italy and Spain were the sources of the acute and convalescent COVID-19 samples.

The chain couples TRBV2 to TRBJ2-7; 9 bases match TRBD1. This TCR was recovered from a man aged 40-50 years who had recovered from COVID-19. The source material was PBMCs or T cells enriched from blood (not recorded which). The CDR3: CARGTGSDEQYF. In DNA form, the CDR3 reads TGTGCCAGAGGGACAGGGTCGGACGAGCAGTACTTC.